The rows below give T cell receptor beta chains drawn from one sample of a study of cytomegalovirus exposure and HLA in healthy donors. Sequencing was performed with immunoSEQ multiplex PCR; in TCRdb, only in-frame clones are kept and a portion is missing. The sample carries tens of thousands of clones, 70% to 80% recorded once. Sequencing was performed on PBMCs. The receptors derive from a man aged 50-59 years in good health and CMV-seropositive. Each CDR3 is given with its conserved first and last residue. D genes are given only for firm matches. Some rows mark clone size as missing; the rest say once, few, many or name a class of expanded clone.

D | size | J | V | CDR3 | DNA
- | once | TRBJ2-7 | TRBV19 | CASSPRVAYEQYF | TGTGCCAGTAGTCCCCGGGTGGCCTACGAGCAGTACTTC
TRBD2 | - | TRBJ2-5 | TRBV15 | CATSRGGDGETQYF | TGTGCCACCAGCAGGGGAGGGGATGGGGAGACCCAGTACTTC
- | - | TRBJ2-7 | TRBV10-2 | CASSDQRRTAYEQYF | TGCGCCAGCAGTGACCAGCGCCGTACTGCCTACGAGCAGTACTTC
- | - | TRBJ2-7 | TRBV11-3 | CASSPTGSHEQYF | TGTGCCAGCAGCCCCACAGGGAGTCACGAGCAGTACTTC
- | - | TRBJ1-1 | TRBV7-2 | CASSLEEGLRAFF | TGTGCCAGCAGCTTAGAGGAGGGGTTAAGAGCTTTCTTT
- | - | TRBJ2-7 | TRBV7-2 | CASSPYYEQYF | TGTGCCAGCAGCCCCTACTACGAGCAGTACTTC
- | - | TRBJ2-2 | TRBV5-4 | CASSLGRGSNTGELFF | TGTGCCAGCAGCTTGGGAAGGGGATCGAACACCGGGGAGCTGTTTTTT
- | many | TRBJ2-1 | TRBV4-3 | CASSQDMIVLIYNEQFF | TGCGCAAGCAGCCAAGATATGATCGTACTCATATACAATGAGCAGTTCTTC
- | few | TRBJ2-7 | TRBV4-3 | CASSQVGAYEQYF | TGCGCCAGCAGCCAAGTTGGTGCCTACGAGCAGTACTTC
- | few | TRBJ1-2 | TRBV30 | CAWSPGVIYGYTF | TGTGCCTGGAGTCCAGGGGTTATCTATGGCTACACCTTC
- | - | TRBJ2-6 | TRBV9 | CASSPLLPRGANVLTF | TGTGCCAGCAGCCCCCTGCTTCCGAGGGGGGCCAACGTCCTGACTTTC
TRBD2 | - | TRBJ2-1 | TRBV15 | CATSRVRTSGGLYNEQFF | TGTGCCACCAGCAGAGTCAGGACTAGCGGGGGGCTATACAATGAGCAGTTCTTC
- | - | TRBJ2-7 | TRBV7-9 | CASSPKENYEQYF | TGTGCCAGCAGCCCTAAAGAAAACTACGAGCAGTACTTC
TRBD1 | - | TRBJ1-2 | TRBV2 | CASSEALRDRERGYTF | TGTGCCAGCAGTGAAGCGCTTAGAGACAGGGAAAGGGGCTACACCTTC
- | few | TRBJ2-2 | TRBV6-5 | CASSVDSFTGELFF | TGTGCCAGCAGTGTCGACAGTTTCACCGGGGAGCTGTTTTTT
TRBD2 | - | TRBJ2-1 | TRBV11-2 | CASSLGRGVPYNEQFF | TGTGCCAGCAGCTTAGGTCGGGGGGTGCCTTACAATGAGCAGTTCTTC
TRBD2 | - | TRBJ2-7 | TRBV10-2 | CARDGGTSGPEQYF | TGCGCCAGGGACGGCGGGACTAGCGGGCCCGAGCAGTACTTC
- | few | TRBJ1-3 | TRBV13 | CASSLQQGYGNTIYF | TGTGCCAGCAGCTTACAACAGGGATATGGAAACACCATATATTTT
TRBD2 | - | TRBJ2-1 | TRBV7-9 | CASSSVPYSGDSYNEQFF | TGTGCCAGCAGCTCAGTCCCCTATAGCGGGGATTCCTACAATGAGCAGTTCTTC
TRBD1 | - | TRBJ1-2 | TRBV4-2 | CASSTRQGVSIGYTF | TGTGCCAGCAGCACCCGACAGGGAGTATCTATTGGCTACACCTTC
TRBD1 | once | TRBJ1-2 | TRBV5-6 | CASSLSDRAHGYTF | TGTGCCAGCAGCTTGAGTGACAGGGCCCATGGCTACACCTTC
TRBD1 | once | TRBJ2-7 | TRBV6-5 | CDSSYGTGDEQYF | TGTGACAGCAGCTACGGAACAGGGGACGAGCAGTACTTC
- | - | TRBJ1-1 | TRBV4-3 | CASSQERRGLNTEAFF | TGCGCCAGCAGCCAAGAGCGAAGAGGTTTGAACACTGAAGCTTTCTTT
- | - | TRBJ1-1 | TRBV7-2 | CASSFPLAGTFYTEAFF | TGTGCCAGCAGTTTCCCTCTGGCTGGGACATTTTACACTGAAGCTTTCTTT
- | - | TRBJ1-2 | TRBV5-4 | CASSPRDAGIDYGYTF | TGTGCCAGCAGCCCCAGGGACGCGGGGATCGACTATGGCTACACCTTC
TRBD1 | - | TRBJ1-2 | TRBV9 | CASSATGDGYTF | TGTGCCAGCAGCGCGACAGGGGATGGCTACACCTTC
- | - | TRBJ2-1 | TRBV5-1 | CASSLVGGDNEQFF | TGCGCCAGCAGCTTGGTGGGAGGAGACAATGAGCAGTTCTTC
TRBD2 | - | TRBJ2-7 | TRBV12-5 | CASGGTSGGAWSYEQYF | TGTGCTAGTGGTGGGACTAGCGGGGGGGCATGGTCCTACGAGCAGTACTTC
TRBD2 | - | TRBJ2-5 | TRBV18 | CASSRTSGYQETQYF | TGTGCCAGCTCACGGACTAGCGGGTACCAAGAGACCCAGTACTTC
- | - | TRBJ2-7 | TRBV1 | CTSSQVREDRRGPYEQYF | TGCACCAGCAGCCAAGTGAGGGAAGATAGGCGGGGGCCCTACGAGCAGTACTTC
- | - | TRBJ1-3 | TRBV6-5 | CASIRGLGAGNTIYF | TGTGCCAGCATTAGGGGCTTAGGGGCTGGAAACACCATATATTTT
TRBD2 | - | TRBJ2-5 | TRBV2 | CASSDHQGRKAGGGLQETQYF | TGTGCCAGCAGTGACCATCAGGGACGGAAGGCGGGGGGGGGCCTTCAAGAGACCCAGTACTTC
TRBD2 | - | TRBJ2-3 | TRBV5-1 | CASSLVAGVRTDTQYF | TGCGCCAGCAGCTTGGTGGCGGGAGTACGCACAGATACGCAGTATTTT
TRBD1 | - | TRBJ1-1 | TRBV5-6 | CASSLFLSGQLNTEAFF | TGTGCCAGCAGCTTATTCTTGTCGGGACAGCTGAACACTGAAGCTTTCTTT
- | - | TRBJ2-7 | TRBV7-2 | CASSLTQGIYEQYF | TGTGCCAGCAGCTTAACTCAGGGGATCTACGAGCAGTACTTC
TRBD1 | - | TRBJ2-7 | TRBV6-5 | CASSPTGGVGYEQYF | TGTGCCAGCAGTCCGACAGGGGGCGTTGGTTACGAGCAGTACTTC
- | - | TRBJ2-2 | TRBV10-3 | CAISVSGTTPAGTGELFF | TGTGCCATCAGTGTTTCCGGGACAACTCCCGCGGGTACCGGGGAGCTGTTTTTT
- | - | TRBJ1-2 | TRBV28 | CASSFRDGYTF | TGTGCCAGCAGTTTCAGGGATGGCTACACCTTC
- | once | TRBJ1-3 | TRBV6-6 | CASNINRDTSGNTIYF | TGTGCCAGCAATATTAACAGGGATACCTCTGGAAACACCATATATTTT
TRBD1 | - | TRBJ1-4 | TRBV19 | CASSIAGQDLQQLHSF | TGTGCCAGTAGTATAGCGGGACAGGACCTCCAACAACTACATTCATTT
TRBD1 | - | TRBJ1-1 | TRBV6-5 | CASSDRGNTEAFF | TGTGCCAGCAGCGACAGGGGGAACACTGAAGCTTTCTTT
TRBD1 | few | TRBJ2-2 | TRBV19 | CASSLRPGQGFTGELFF | TGTGCCAGTAGCCTCCGACCGGGACAGGGGTTCACCGGGGAGCTGTTTTTT
TRBD2 | once | TRBJ2-1 | TRBV7-3 | CASSLRTSGSYEQFF | TGTGCCAGCAGCTTACGAACTAGCGGGAGTTATGAGCAGTTCTTC
- | - | TRBJ1-1 | TRBV5-5 | CASSLGRRNTEAFF | TGTGCCAGCAGCTTGGGACGGAGGAACACTGAAGCTTTCTTT
TRBD2 | - | TRBJ2-4 | TRBV27 | CASSRLAGGLAKNIQYF | TGTGCCAGCAGTCGCCTAGCGGGAGGCTTAGCCAAAAACATTCAGTACTTC
- | once | TRBJ2-7 | TRBV27 | CASSLLAEGYEQYF | TGTGCCAGCAGTTTATTGGCCGAGGGCTACGAGCAGTACTTC
- | - | TRBJ1-1 | TRBV5-6 | CASSLSGFEAFF | TGTGCCAGCAGCTTGTCAGGATTTGAAGCTTTCTTT
- | - | TRBJ2-7 | TRBV18 | CASSPFPEGWEPYEQYF | TGTGCCAGCTCGCCTTTTCCGGAGGGGTGGGAGCCCTACGAGCAGTACTTC
- | - | TRBJ1-4 | TRBV27 | CASSFGYTATNEKLFF | TGTGCCAGCAGTTTTGGGTATACAGCAACTAATGAAAAACTGTTTTTT
- | - | TRBJ2-7 | TRBV28 | CATGPAYEQYF | TGTGCCACAGGGCCGGCCTACGAGCAGTACTTC
- | - | TRBJ1-3 | TRBV2 | CASSEDGGLRGNTIYF | TGTGCCAGCAGTGAAGACGGGGGATTGCGAGGAAACACCATATATTTT
TRBD1 | - | TRBJ2-7 | TRBV6-5 | CASSYKDRGFYEQYF | TGTGCCAGCAGTTACAAGGACAGGGGTTTCTACGAGCAGTACTTC
- | - | TRBJ2-1 | TRBV14 | CASSQDYSPYNEQFF | TGTGCCAGCAGCCAAGACTATAGCCCCTACAATGAGCAGTTCTTC
- | - | TRBJ2-3 | TRBV10-1 | CASSESRGTDTQYF | TGCGCCAGCAGTGAGTCGAGGGGCACAGATACGCAGTATTTT
- | - | TRBJ2-1 | TRBV11-2 | CASSLALRQSSYNEQFF | TGTGCCAGCAGCTTAGCTCTTAGACAGAGCTCCTACAATGAGCAGTTCTTC
TRBD2 | - | TRBJ2-3 | TRBV18 | CASSPLGALAGETSTDTQYF | TGTGCCAGCTCACCACTTGGAGCGCTAGCGGGAGAAACTAGCACAGATACGCAGTATTTT
- | - | TRBJ2-5 | TRBV13 | CASSLAREETQYF | TGTGCCAGCAGCTTAGCCAGGGAAGAGACCCAGTACTTC